The 27 T cell receptor beta chains given below trace back to one sample, sequenced in a study of molecular identifiers for immune sequencing clone quantification. From the PCR reads, TCRdb called clonotypes with MiXCR, one entry per CDR3 protein. Among about 640,000 distinct CDR3 sequences listed, about 20% were seen once. What was sequenced was naive CD8+ T cells from blood, with Jurkat cell RNA spiked in. Regarding subset: FACS-sorted CD8+CD4-CCR7+CD45RA+ naive T cells. The receptors derive from a human donor in good health. Some libraries in this study had Jurkat cell RNA spiked in.

Comments on this clonotype: A read error is possible here, since a much larger clone lies one base away. The chain joins TRBV3-1 to TRBJ2-5; 9 positions agree with TRBD2. Unmatched junction bases numbered 12, after V lost 6 bases and J lost 4 bases. There are 16 residues in the CDR3. In germline, CDR1 is LGHDT, CDR2 YNNKEL (reference sequence). The CDR3 coding sequence is TGTGCCAGCAGTCGCCCTGTGGGCGGGGGGGGAGAGACCCAGTACTTC. It encodes CASSRPVGGGGETQYF.

This clonotype was seen at least ten times. CDR3 DNA sequence: TGTGCCAGCAGTGGAGGACGGAAGATCTACGAGCAGTACTTC. It yields the protein CASSGGRKIYEQYF. The rearrangement links TRBV28 to TRBJ2-7; D may be TRBD2 (5 bases). Per germline, CDR1 MDHEN and CDR2 SYDVKM. The CDR3 is 14 residues long. V gave up 5 bases and J gave up 3 bases, with 14 bases separating them.

In its sample, this clonotype was seen a few times. This sequence joins TRBV4-3 and TRBJ1-2; D might be TRBD1 (6 bases). This CDR3 comprises 15 residues. V lost 0 bases and J lost 8, with 16 bases in between. In germline, CDR1 is LGHNA, CDR2 YSLEER. As DNA, the CDR3 is TGCGCCAGCAGCCAAGATCTAGGCCAGGGGAACGGCTACACCTTC. This encodes CASSQDLGQGNGYTF.

Ten or more counts support this clonotype. V is TRBV9 and J is TRBJ1-3; perhaps TRBD1 as D (6 bases). The germline V gene has CDR1 SGDLS and CDR2 YYNGEE. The CDR3 covers 15 residues. Trimming took off 4 bases at V and 1 base at J, with 12 bases between the two ends. The CDR3 loop is CASSQIQGSGNTIYF. DNA of the CDR3: TGTGCCAGCAGCCAAATCCAGGGGTCTGGAAACACCATATATTTT.

The sample holds many counts of this clonotype. The rearrangement joins TRBV30 to TRBJ2-5; TRBD2 aligns across 8 bases. V shed 0 bases, J shed 2 bases, and the junction held 5 bases outside the gene matches. CDR3 length: 15 amino acids. Germline lookup yields CDR1 GTSNPN and CDR2 SVGIG (reference sequence). This chain's CDR3 is CAWSVRRGVQETQYF. The CDR3 DNA is TGTGCCTGGAGTGTACGGCGGGGGGTACAAGAGACCCAGTACTTC.

This clonotype appeared once. A single base separates this from a much larger clone, so it may be a read error. The chain links TRBV6-6 to TRBJ2-5; D not resolved. The CDR3 is 12 amino acids. Looked up from germline, CDR1 is MNHNY and CDR2 is SVGAGI (reference sequence). CDR3 nucleotides: TGTGCCAGCACACCCTCCGAAGAGACCCAGTGCTTC. It yields the protein CASTPSEETQCF.

In the case of this clonotype: One base away lies a much larger clone, so this may be a sequencing read error. Written as DNA, the CDR3 is TGTGCCACCCAACTGATAGGGGTCGATGAGCAGTCCTTC. This translates into CATQLIGVDEQSF. The rearrangement uses TRBV11-2 and TRBJ2-1, with D perhaps TRBD1 (5 bases). The CDR3 has 13 residues. Looked up from germline, CDR1 is SGHAT and CDR2 is FQNNGV.

This clonotype showed up many times. This rearrangement joins TRBV6-5 to TRBJ1-5; weak D call: TRBD1 (6 bases). Looked up from germline, CDR1 is MNHEY and CDR2 is SVGAGI. The CDR3 length is 19 residues. V shed 4 bases and J shed 1 base, with 23 bases lying between them. The CDR3 reads CASSLEAGTIQGSNQPQHF. CDR3 nucleotides: TGTGCCAGCAGTTTAGAGGCTGGTACGATACAGGGAAGCAATCAGCCCCAGCATTTT.

This clonotype has at least ten counts. The genes are TRBV6-1 and TRBJ2-7; D is perhaps TRBD1 or TRBD2 (5 bases each). The CDR3 is made up of 13 amino acids. Germline CDR1 is MNHNS and CDR2 is SASEGT. The germline V and J ends were trimmed by 7 bases and 0 bases, with 10 bases remaining between them. The chain's CDR3 is CASTRDGSYEQYF. DNA for the CDR3: TGTGCCAGCACCCGGGACGGCTCCTACGAGCAGTACTTC.

This CDR3 is CASSLYGGLTEAFF. The CDR3, as DNA: TGTGCCAGCAGTTTATATGGGGGGCTCACTGAAGCTTTCTTT. The rearrangement joins TRBV27 to TRBJ1-1, with D possibly matching TRBD1 (6 bases). Trimming removed 1 base from V and 4 bases from J, with 10 bases in between. The CDR3 extends over 14 amino acids. Germline lookup yields CDR1 MNHEY and CDR2 SMNVEV (reference sequence).

This clonotype has ten or more counts. The V gene is TRBV29-1, the J gene TRBJ1-2; no firm D call. V was clipped by 0 bases and J by 8 bases, with 16 bases between them. Germline CDR1 and CDR2: SQVTM and ANQGSEA. CDR3 length: 14 residues. The DNA of the CDR3 is TGCAGCGTTGAAGACTCCGAGGTAGGCGCGGGCTACACCTTC. Its translation is CSVEDSEVGAGYTF.

The chain joins TRBV14 to TRBJ2-7, with D uncertain. The CDR3 has 14 residues. The germline V gene has CDR1 SGHDN and CDR2 FVKESK. V lost 1 base and J 2 bases, leaving 9 bases between the germline ends. The CDR3 sequence: CASSQVNIPYEQYF. The CDR3 DNA reads TGTGCCAGCAGCCAAGTTAACATACCCTACGAGCAGTACTTC.

This clonotype was seen many times. CDR3 in amino acids: CATSRPFVEGGADTQYF. The CDR3 DNA reads TGTGCCACCAGCAGACCCTTCGTGGAGGGGGGGGCAGATACGCAGTATTTT. The chain joins TRBV15 to TRBJ2-3; possible D gene TRBD2, 7 bases. The CDR3 has 17 amino acids. CDR1 is LNHNV, CDR2 YYDKDF, per germline (reference sequence). The V gene lost 2 bases and the J gene lost 4 bases, with 19 bases spanning the gap. The whole variable domain, remainder taken from reference TRBV15 and TRBJ2-3, is DAMVIQNPRYQVTQFGKPVTLSCSQTLNHNVMYWYQQKSSQAPKLLFHYYDKDFNNEADTPDNFQSRRPNTSFCFLDIRSPGLGDTAMYLCATSRPFVEGGADTQYFGPGTRLTVL.

The rearrangement uses TRBV19 and TRBJ2-5; D is uncertain. Germline V gives CDR1 LNHDA, CDR2 SQIVND (reference sequence). V dropped 6 bases and J dropped 0 bases, with 8 bases sitting between them. The CDR3 runs to 13 residues. This chain's CDR3 is CASSHTYQETQYF. In DNA form, the CDR3 reads TGTGCCAGTAGCCACACGTACCAAGAGACCCAGTACTTC.

The chain is built from TRBV20-1 and TRBJ2-1, with D possibly TRBD2 on 6 matching bases. There are 14 residues in the CDR3. Germline-derived CDR1 and CDR2 are DFQATT and SNEGSKA (reference sequence). V was trimmed by 3 bases and J by 3 bases, leaving 12 bases between them. CDR3 in amino acids: CSASPGTVYNEQFF. The CDR3 nucleotides read TGCAGTGCTAGTCCCGGGACTGTCTACAATGAGCAGTTCTTC.

To note about this clonotype: This sequence may be a read error, since a much larger clone differs from it by one base. V gene TRBV7-6 combines with J gene TRBJ2-2; tentatively, D is TRBD1 or TRBD2 (6 bases each). CDR3 size: 16 residues. Per germline, CDR1 SGHVS and CDR2 FNYEAQ. As DNA, the CDR3 is TGTGCCAGCAGTCCGGGGGCAGGAAAGAACGCCGGGGAGCTGTTTTTT. It translates to CASSPGAGKNAGELFF.

This clonotype was recorded once. The chain recombines TRBV4-2 with TRBJ1-2; 9 nucleotides match TRBD1. J gave up 4 bases and V 1 base, and 10 bases lay outside the gene matches. The CDR3 has 17 residues. Germline values: CDR1 LGHNA, CDR2 YNFKEQ. The CDR3 DNA sequence: TGTGCCAGCAGCCAAGCTAGGGGGACAGGGTCGGTCTATGGCTACACCTTC. It translates to CASSQARGTGSVYGYTF.

A few counts support this clonotype. V gene TRBV2 combines with J gene TRBJ1-1, with D possibly being TRBD1 (6 bases). Germline V gene data show CDR1 as SNHLY and CDR2 as FYNNEI. The length of the CDR3 is 15 residues. The V and J ends lost 6 bases and 1 base respectively, with 15 bases between them. The CDR3 reads CASRDWGAENTEAFF. The CDR3 nucleotides read TGTGCCAGCAGGGACTGGGGGGCTGAGAACACTGAAGCTTTCTTT. The variable domain in full, completed from reference TRBV2 and TRBJ1-1, reads EPEVTQTPSHQVTQMGQEVILRCVPISNHLYFYWYRQILGQKVEFLVSFYNNEISEKSEIFDDQFSVERPDGSNFTLKIRSTKLEDSAMYFCASRDWGAENTEAFFGQGTRLTVV.

This clonotype was seen at least ten times. The chain is built from TRBV4-3 and TRBJ2-7; a weak D match, TRBD2 (6 bases). Trimming removed 0 bases at V and 4 bases at J, with 10 bases between. CDR3 length: 14 residues. Germline CDR1 LGHNA, CDR2 YSLEER. The CDR3 loop reads CASSQDAGRYEQYF. The CDR3 nucleotides are TGCGCCAGCAGCCAAGATGCAGGGAGGTACGAGCAGTACTTC.

Many counts were recorded for this clonotype. The chain recombines TRBV7-8 with TRBJ2-3, with 15 bases lining up with TRBD2. The germline V gene encodes CDR1 SGHVS and CDR2 FQNEAQ. V lost 5 bases, J lost 6 bases, and 9 bases stayed unmatched. CDR3 size: 17 residues. The CDR3: CASSPGLAGGPSDTQYF. As DNA, the CDR3 is TGTGCCAGCAGCCCGGGACTAGCGGGGGGACCATCCGATACGCAGTATTTT.

This clonotype was recorded many times. V is TRBV20-1 and J is TRBJ1-5; maybe TRBD1 (5 bases). The CDR3 is 15 residues long. CDR1 is DFQATT and CDR2 is SNEGSKA in the germline V gene (reference sequence). The germline V and J ends were trimmed by 4 bases and 1 base, with 14 bases remaining between them. The CDR3 nucleotides read TGCAGTGCTAACGACCTCAGGGCAAGCAATCAGCCCCAGCATTTT. Amino acids: CSANDLRASNQPQHF.

J is TRBJ2-3 and V is TRBV20-1; a possible D gene is TRBD2 (6 bases). Between the trimmed V and J ends, which lost 3 bases and 2 bases, there was a span of 9 bases. Per the germline V gene, CDR1 is DFQATT and CDR2 is SNEGSKA (reference sequence). The CDR3 is 13 residues long. The CDR3: CSARDYFTDTQYF. The CDR3 nucleotides are TGCAGTGCTAGGGACTACTTCACAGATACGCAGTATTTT.

Of note for this clonotype: Since a much larger clone is just one base distant, this may be a read error. The rearrangement links TRBV10-3 to TRBJ2-7; 7 bases align to TRBD1. Germline values: CDR1 ENHRY, CDR2 SYGVKD. The CDR3 consists of 13 residues. V was pared by 7 bases and J by 9 bases, with 12 bases of the junction left unmatched. As DNA, the CDR3 is TGTGCCATCACTGGTGACGGGACAGACGGGCAGTACTTC. It encodes CAITGDGTDGQYF.

This clonotype was seen more than once but under ten times. J is TRBJ2-2 and V is TRBV27; 7 bases line up with TRBD2. The CDR3 totals 15 residues. Germline V lookup: CDR1 MNHEY, CDR2 SMNVEV (reference sequence). The V and J ends lost 8 bases and 7 bases, in that order; junction bases with no gene match: 13. The DNA for the CDR3 is TGTGCCAGCGGGGGGGGGATTCGGTACGACGGGGAGCTGTTTTTT. As protein: CASGGGIRYDGELFF.

This clonotype was seen a few times. The CDR3 sequence is CASYSGSDTGELFF. The CDR3 DNA reads as TGTGCCAGCTATTCAGGGAGCGACACCGGGGAGCTGTTTTTT. The chain couples TRBV12-3 or TRBV12-4 to TRBJ2-2; either TRBD1 or TRBD2 may fit D (5 bases each). The CDR3 length is 14 residues. Trimming shortened V by 8 bases and J by 3 bases, and 13 bases separated the two germline ends.

This clonotype has a count of ten or more. V usage is TRBV28 and J usage is TRBJ2-7; tentatively, D is TRBD1 or TRBD2 (5 bases each). Trimming took 3 bases from V and 5 from J, leaving 14 bases between them. The CDR3 runs 14 residues. CDR1 is MDHEN and CDR2 is SYDVKM in the germline V gene. CDR3 loop: CASSFSRGDDEQYF. The DNA for the CDR3 is TGTGCCAGCAGTTTCAGCAGAGGGGACGACGAGCAGTACTTC.

A few counts support this clonotype. This CDR3 reads CASSQGGGRNNSPLHF. DNA of the CDR3: TGCGCCAGCAGCCAAGGGGGGGGGCGAAATAATTCACCCCTCCACTTT. The chain is built from TRBV4-3 and TRBJ1-6, with D maybe TRBD1 (6 bases). This CDR3 comprises 16 residues. The V gene's germline CDR1 is LGHNA and CDR2 YSLEER. V dropped 1 base and J dropped 5 bases, with 12 bases sitting between them.